This is a list of T cell receptor beta chains from one sample in a study of radiotherapy plus CTLA-4 blockade in lung cancer. Using immunoSEQ multiplex PCR, the repertoire was profiled, and TCRdb retains in-frame clones only, with some absent. This sample yields 80,000 to 95,000 clones, of which roughly 87% are seen a single time; more than 0.65% belongs to the top ten. The sequencing here drew on peripheral blood, taken from a patient treated with radiotherapy plus ipilimumab. Receptors were obtained from a human donor with non-small cell lung cancer who had stable disease on radiotherapy plus ipilimumab. CDR3s include the opening cysteine and the closing phenylalanine or tryptophan. Fields, in order: clone size, V gene, J gene, D gene, CDR3 protein, CDR3 DNA. The D gene is left open where the match is weak. Part of the rows lack a size; the others show once, few, many or a class for expanded clones.

clone size: .; V gene: TRBV10-1; J gene: TRBJ1-2; D gene: .; CDR3 protein: CASSEIRGGGYTF; CDR3 DNA: TGCGCCAGCAGTGAGATCAGGGGTGGCGGCTACACCTTC
clone size: .; V gene: TRBV5-1; J gene: TRBJ2-3; D gene: .; CDR3 protein: CASSSRDILSDTQYF; CDR3 DNA: TGCGCCAGCAGCTCCCGGGACATCCTCTCAGATACGCAGTATTTT
clone size: .; V gene: TRBV4-1; J gene: TRBJ2-4; D gene: TRBD2; CDR3 protein: CASSPVVGLAENIQYF; CDR3 DNA: TGCGCCAGCAGCCCAGTGGTTGGGCTAGCGGAAAACATTCAGTACTTC
clone size: .; V gene: TRBV7-6; J gene: TRBJ2-5; D gene: TRBD2; CDR3 protein: CASSLAGLGQETQYF; CDR3 DNA: TGTGCCAGCAGCCTAGCGGGACTAGGGCAAGAGACCCAGTACTTC
clone size: .; V gene: TRBV6-1; J gene: TRBJ2-5; D gene: .; CDR3 protein: CASSPTTGPETQYF; CDR3 DNA: TGTGCCAGCAGTCCTACGACAGGTCCTGAGACCCAGTACTTC
clone size: .; V gene: TRBV2; J gene: TRBJ2-1; D gene: TRBD2; CDR3 protein: CASSEGLAGWSYNEQFF; CDR3 DNA: TGTGCCAGCAGTGAAGGACTAGCGGGATGGTCCTACAATGAGCAGTTCTTC
clone size: once; V gene: TRBV11-2; J gene: TRBJ2-1; D gene: TRBD2; CDR3 protein: CASSVPIGLAGGYNEQFF; CDR3 DNA: TGTGCCAGCAGCGTCCCTATCGGACTAGCGGGAGGGTACAATGAGCAGTTCTTC
clone size: .; V gene: TRBV5-1; J gene: TRBJ2-6; D gene: .; CDR3 protein: CASSFQIGAGANVLTF; CDR3 DNA: TGCGCCAGCAGCTTTCAAATAGGTGCTGGGGCCAACGTCCTGACTTTC
clone size: .; V gene: TRBV27; J gene: TRBJ1-4; D gene: TRBD1; CDR3 protein: CASSPMDRIAEKLFF; CDR3 DNA: TGTGCCAGCAGTCCCATGGACAGGATAGCTGAAAAACTGTTTTTT
clone size: once; V gene: TRBV6-5; J gene: TRBJ1-1; D gene: .; CDR3 protein: CATRVGGPGAEAFF; CDR3 DNA: TGTGCCACGCGGGTGGGGGGGCCTGGCGCTGAAGCTTTCTTT
clone size: .; V gene: TRBV5-4; J gene: TRBJ1-1; D gene: .; CDR3 protein: CASSSGPRNTEAFF; CDR3 DNA: TGTGCCAGCAGCTCGGGACCTAGGAACACTGAAGCTTTCTTT
clone size: .; V gene: TRBV2; J gene: TRBJ2-3; D gene: .; CDR3 protein: CASRGWGGPDTQYF; CDR3 DNA: TGTGCCAGTCGGGGATGGGGGGGCCCAGATACGCAGTATTTT
clone size: .; V gene: TRBV5-1; J gene: TRBJ2-6; D gene: TRBD1; CDR3 protein: CASSLGQGAFSGANVLTF; CDR3 DNA: TGCGCCAGCAGCTTGGGACAGGGGGCTTTCTCTGGGGCCAACGTCCTGACTTTC
clone size: .; V gene: TRBV4-2; J gene: TRBJ2-5; D gene: .; CDR3 protein: CASSQVGSGERARETQYF; CDR3 DNA: TGTGCCAGCAGCCAAGTCGGGTCCGGGGAAAGAGCCAGAGAGACCCAGTACTTC
clone size: .; V gene: TRBV30; J gene: TRBJ2-3; D gene: TRBD1; CDR3 protein: CAWSADRRLTDTQYF; CDR3 DNA: TGTGCCTGGAGTGCGGACAGGAGACTCACAGATACGCAGTATTTT
clone size: .; V gene: TRBV6-1; J gene: TRBJ1-5; D gene: TRBD1; CDR3 protein: CASSEAYRGGNQPQHF; CDR3 DNA: TGTGCCAGCAGTGAAGCGTACAGGGGAGGAAATCAGCCCCAGCATTTT
clone size: .; V gene: TRBV19; J gene: TRBJ1-1; D gene: TRBD1; CDR3 protein: CASSIRDRGSPHTEAFF; CDR3 DNA: TGTGCCAGTAGTATCCGGGACAGGGGTTCGCCTCACACTGAAGCTTTCTTT
clone size: .; V gene: TRBV5-1; J gene: TRBJ2-5; D gene: .; CDR3 protein: CASSPTGIETQYF; CDR3 DNA: TGCGCCAGCAGTCCTACAGGGATAGAGACCCAGTACTTC
clone size: .; V gene: TRBV27; J gene: TRBJ1-3; D gene: TRBD1; CDR3 protein: CASSDRGEGNTIYF; CDR3 DNA: TGTGCCAGCAGCGACAGGGGAGAGGGAAACACCATATATTTT
clone size: .; V gene: TRBV5-1; J gene: TRBJ2-1; D gene: .; CDR3 protein: CASSQDQGYNEQFF; CDR3 DNA: TGCGCCAGCAGCCAAGACCAAGGGTACAATGAGCAGTTCTTC
clone size: once; V gene: TRBV7-2; J gene: TRBJ1-1; D gene: .; CDR3 protein: CASSLGIRPNTEAFF; CDR3 DNA: TGTGCCAGCAGCTTAGGAATACGGCCGAACACTGAAGCTTTCTTT
clone size: .; V gene: TRBV7-2; J gene: TRBJ1-1; D gene: .; CDR3 protein: CASSLTTLRVQAFF; CDR3 DNA: TGTGCCAGCAGCTTGACAACCCTCCGAGTGCAGGCTTTCTTT
clone size: .; V gene: TRBV5-6; J gene: TRBJ2-1; D gene: .; CDR3 protein: CASSLGDSSYNEQFF; CDR3 DNA: TGTGCCAGCAGTTTGGGCGACAGTTCCTACAATGAGCAGTTCTTC
clone size: .; V gene: TRBV9; J gene: TRBJ2-3; D gene: TRBD1; CDR3 protein: CASSVNPGGATDTQYF; CDR3 DNA: TGTGCCAGCAGCGTCAACCCAGGGGGCGCGACAGATACGCAGTATTTT
clone size: .; V gene: TRBV6-1; J gene: TRBJ2-7; D gene: .; CDR3 protein: CASIRKGGRDEQYF; CDR3 DNA: TGTGCCAGCATTCGGAAAGGGGGGAGGGACGAGCAGTACTTC
clone size: .; V gene: TRBV10-3; J gene: TRBJ2-3; D gene: TRBD1; CDR3 protein: CAISESGQGLPTDTQYF; CDR3 DNA: TGTGCCATCAGTGAGTCGGGACAGGGGCTTCCCACAGATACGCAGTATTTT
clone size: .; V gene: TRBV13; J gene: TRBJ1-2; D gene: .; CDR3 protein: CDSSPRDYGYTF; CDR3 DNA: TGTGACAGCAGCCCCCGGGACTATGGCTACACCTTC
clone size: .; V gene: TRBV28; J gene: TRBJ1-4; D gene: .; CDR3 protein: CASRIQPNKNEKLFF; CDR3 DNA: TGTGCCAGCAGGATACAGCCTAATAAAAATGAAAAACTGTTTTTT
clone size: once; V gene: TRBV5-1; J gene: TRBJ2-1; D gene: TRBD2; CDR3 protein: CASSLIGLADNEQFF; CDR3 DNA: TGCGCCAGCAGCTTGATAGGACTAGCAGACAATGAGCAGTTCTTC
clone size: .; V gene: TRBV19; J gene: TRBJ1-1; D gene: .; CDR3 protein: CASSGAGSTEAFF; CDR3 DNA: TGTGCCAGTAGTGGGGCGGGATCCACTGAAGCTTTCTTT
clone size: .; V gene: TRBV2; J gene: TRBJ2-3; D gene: TRBD2; CDR3 protein: CASSPRHILAGLTDTQYF; CDR3 DNA: TGTGCCAGCAGTCCGCGGCACATACTAGCGGGCCTCACAGATACGCAGTATTTT
clone size: .; V gene: TRBV9; J gene: TRBJ2-5; D gene: TRBD1; CDR3 protein: CASSTRTGVQETQYF; CDR3 DNA: TGTGCCAGCAGCACGAGGACAGGCGTACAAGAGACCCAGTACTTC
clone size: .; V gene: TRBV6-4; J gene: TRBJ2-1; D gene: TRBD2; CDR3 protein: CASSENGEGVREQFF; CDR3 DNA: TGTGCCAGCAGTGAAAACGGGGAGGGTGTACGGGAGCAGTTCTTC
clone size: .; V gene: TRBV6-4; J gene: TRBJ1-6; D gene: .; CDR3 protein: CASRDSSYNSPLHF; CDR3 DNA: TGTGCCAGCAGAGACAGCTCCTATAATTCACCCCTCCACTTT
clone size: .; V gene: TRBV30; J gene: TRBJ2-7; D gene: TRBD1; CDR3 protein: CAWRELDRVYEQYF; CDR3 DNA: TGTGCCTGGAGGGAACTGGACAGGGTATACGAGCAGTACTTC
clone size: .; V gene: TRBV6-4; J gene: TRBJ1-1; D gene: TRBD1; CDR3 protein: CASSPTGDTEAFF; CDR3 DNA: TGTGCCAGCAGTCCCACAGGGGACACTGAAGCTTTCTTT
clone size: once; V gene: TRBV5-1; J gene: TRBJ2-5; D gene: .; CDR3 protein: CASSLGGIGAKPQETQYF; CDR3 DNA: TGCGCCAGCAGCTTGGGGGGTATAGGGGCGAAACCCCAAGAGACCCAGTACTTC
clone size: .; V gene: TRBV9; J gene: TRBJ1-5; D gene: .; CDR3 protein: CASSVGPHDRDQPQHF; CDR3 DNA: TGTGCCAGCAGCGTAGGACCTCACGACCGGGATCAGCCCCAGCATTTT
clone size: .; V gene: TRBV5-4; J gene: TRBJ1-2; D gene: .; CDR3 protein: CASSLQLGAGNYGYTF; CDR3 DNA: TGTGCCAGCAGCCTGCAGCTCGGGGCGGGGAACTATGGCTACACCTTC
clone size: .; V gene: TRBV2; J gene: TRBJ2-3; D gene: .; CDR3 protein: CASRRGGSTDTQYF; CDR3 DNA: TGTGCCAGCAGGAGGGGGGGTAGCACAGATACGCAGTATTTT
clone size: .; V gene: TRBV10-3; J gene: TRBJ2-3; D gene: TRBD1; CDR3 protein: CAIRPTGGTDTQYF; CDR3 DNA: TGTGCCATCAGACCCACAGGGGGCACAGATACGCAGTATTTT
clone size: .; V gene: TRBV28; J gene: TRBJ1-2; D gene: .; CDR3 protein: CASSFGGVGYGYTF; CDR3 DNA: TGTGCCAGCAGTTTTGGGGGTGTAGGCTATGGCTACACCTTC
clone size: once; V gene: TRBV30; J gene: TRBJ1-5; D gene: .; CDR3 protein: CAWSGGDNQPQHF; CDR3 DNA: TGTGCCTGGAGTGGGGGGGACAATCAGCCCCAGCATTTT
clone size: .; V gene: TRBV18; J gene: TRBJ1-4; D gene: .; CDR3 protein: CASSPPYSNEKLFF; CDR3 DNA: TGTGCCAGCTCACCACCGTACAGTAATGAAAAACTGTTTTTT
clone size: .; V gene: TRBV7-6; J gene: TRBJ2-2; D gene: .; CDR3 protein: CASSPAVVSTGELFF; CDR3 DNA: TGTGCCAGCAGCCCAGCAGTTGTAAGCACCGGGGAGCTGTTTTTT
clone size: .; V gene: TRBV7-9; J gene: TRBJ2-5; D gene: .; CDR3 protein: CASSSVRKETQYF; CDR3 DNA: TGTGCCAGCAGCTCCGTTAGGAAAGAGACCCAGTACTTC
clone size: few; V gene: TRBV19; J gene: TRBJ1-6; D gene: .; CDR3 protein: CAARPGNNSPLHF; CDR3 DNA: TGTGCCGCCCGACCCGGGAATAATTCACCCCTCCACTTT
clone size: .; V gene: TRBV19; J gene: TRBJ2-2; D gene: TRBD1; CDR3 protein: CASSTRTGTGTGELFF; CDR3 DNA: TGTGCCAGTAGTACCAGGACAGGGACTGGGACCGGGGAGCTGTTTTTT
clone size: .; V gene: TRBV4-2; J gene: TRBJ2-6; D gene: .; CDR3 protein: CASSQGRGSGANVLTF; CDR3 DNA: TGTGCCAGCAGCCAAGGTAGAGGGTCTGGGGCCAACGTCCTGACTTTC
clone size: .; V gene: TRBV11-2; J gene: TRBJ1-2; D gene: .; CDR3 protein: CASSTLRGLGYTF; CDR3 DNA: TGTGCCAGCAGCACCCTTAGGGGTCTTGGCTACACCTTC